Below, 29 T cell receptor beta chains from the same sample are listed, as sequenced in a study of neurological immune-mediated disorders. From the 5' RACE reads, TCRdb called clonotypes with MiXCR, one entry per CDR3 protein. This sample has some 68,000 distinct CDR3 sequences, with roughly 13% found just once. Documented time point: longitudinal time-point 1 (baseline). Sequenced: PBMCs. Source of these receptors: a female donor with HTLV-1-associated myelopathy (HAM/TSP).

This clonotype was recorded many times. The chain links TRBV20-1 to TRBJ2-3; the match to TRBD2 covers 12 bases. V gave up 3 bases and J gave up 6 bases; unmatched junction bases: 22. CDR1 and CDR2 (germline): DFQATT, SNEGSKA (reference sequence). The length of the CDR3 is 20 residues. This chain's CDR3 is CSARAPGGLAGGIIRDTQYF. For the CDR3, the DNA is TGCAGTGCTAGGGCCCCCGGCGGGCTAGCGGGGGGGATAATTCGGGATACGCAGTATTTT.

As to this clonotype: The germline gene is not matched at one end of the junction; a read error may be the cause. The chain's CDR3 is CASSLGDPQRGHTF. The DNA of the CDR3 is TGTGCCAGTAGTTTGGGGGACCCTCAAAGGGGCCACACCTTC. This chain uses TRBV28 with TRBJ1-2; the D gene is possibly TRBD1 (5 bases). CDR3 length: 14 residues. CDR1 and CDR2 (germline): MDHEN, SYDVKM.

At least ten counts were recorded for this clonotype. The chain employs TRBV10-3 and TRBJ2-2; 10 positions agree with TRBD1. The CDR3 loop spans 14 amino acids. The germline CDR1 and CDR2 sequences are ENHRY and SYGVKD. V gave up 11 bases and J gave up 2 bases; unmatched junction bases: 5. CDR3 in amino acids: CAARQGANTGELFF. The CDR3 region has the DNA TGTGCCGCAAGACAGGGGGCTAACACCGGGGAGCTGTTTTTT.

This clonotype was recorded at least ten times. V usage is TRBV3-1 and J usage is TRBJ2-7, with D unclear. Deletions cut 4 bases from V and 3 bases from J, with 10 bases between. CDR3 length: 13 amino acids. Germline CDR1 is LGHDT and CDR2 is YNNKEL (reference sequence). The CDR3 sequence is CASSLDFSYEQYF. In DNA form, the CDR3 reads TGTGCCAGCAGCCTCGACTTCAGCTACGAGCAGTACTTC.

At least ten counts were recorded for this clonotype. The chain couples TRBV11-2 to TRBJ1-4, with 9 bases aligning to TRBD1. CDR1 and CDR2 (germline): SGHAT, FQNNGV. With V trimmed by 4 bases and J by 8 bases, 8 bases remained unmatched. There are 15 residues in the CDR3. DNA for the CDR3: TGTGCCAGCAGCTCAATGGACAGGGGCATCGAAAAACTGTTTTTT. Translating gives CASSSMDRGIEKLFF. The variable domain in full, with the rest retrieved from reference TRBV11-2 and TRBJ1-4, is EAGVAQSPRYKIIEKRQSVAFWCNPISGHATLYWYQQILGQGPKLLIQFQNNGVVDDSQLPKDRFSAERLKGVDSTLKIQPAKLEDSAVYLCASSSMDRGIEKLFFGSGTQLSVL.

The table lists this clonotype with many counts. The rearrangement links TRBV5-1 to TRBJ2-7; possible D gene TRBD1, 7 bases. Germline V gene data show CDR1 as SGHRS and CDR2 as YFSETQ. Trimming removed 5 bases at V and 6 bases at J, with 21 bases between. The CDR3 is 15 residues long. CDR3 bases: TGCGCCAGCAGTTTCGGGACGGACAGGCGGGGCGAGCAGTACTTC. It translates to CASSFGTDRRGEQYF.

This clonotype was recorded many times. The CDR3 DNA follows: TGTGCCAGCAGCTTAGACTCAAGCTACGAGCAGTACTTC. Amino acid sequence: CASSLDSSYEQYF. V gene TRBV7-8 combines with J gene TRBJ2-7; no clear D. Between the trimmed V and J ends, which lost 1 base and 3 bases, there was a span of 7 bases. Germline V gene data show CDR1 as SGHVS and CDR2 as FQNEAQ. CDR3 length equals 13 residues.

This clonotype appeared many times. The chain combines TRBV25-1 with TRBJ2-1; D is unclear. V was trimmed by 0 bases and J by 9 bases, leaving 3 bases between them. Germline V gene lookup returns CDR1 MGHDK and CDR2 SYGVNS. The CDR3 is made up of 11 amino acids. The CDR3 region has the DNA TGTGCCAGCAGTGAATACGGTGAGCAGTTCTTC. Encoded protein: CASSEYGEQFF.

The sample holds many counts of this clonotype. The J gene is TRBJ2-7, the V gene TRBV5-1, with D unresolved. This CDR3 has 12 amino acids. The germline V and J ends were trimmed by 0 bases and 4 bases, with 5 bases remaining between them. Germline V gene sequence: CDR1 SGHRS, CDR2 YFSETQ. For the CDR3, the DNA is TGCGCCAGCAGCTTGGACGGTTACGAGCAGTACTTC. Its protein product is CASSLDGYEQYF.

V gene TRBV14 combines with J gene TRBJ2-7; the D is unclear. This CDR3 spans 14 amino acids. Trimming removed 1 base from V and 6 bases from J, with 13 bases in between. CDR1 is SGHDN, CDR2 FVKESK, per germline. The CDR3 sequence is CASSQGLASAEQYF. The CDR3 bases are TGTGCCAGCAGCCAAGGATTGGCGTCCGCCGAGCAGTACTTC. The full variable domain, in which reference TRBV14 and TRBJ2-7 provide the parts outside the CDR3, is EAGVTQFPSHSVIEKGQTVTLRCDPISGHDNLYWYRRVMGKEIKFLLHFVKESKQDESGMPNNRFLAERTGGTYSTLKVQPAELEDSGVYFCASSQGLASAEQYFGPGTRLTVT.

To note about this clonotype: Sequence at one end of the junction differs from germline and may be a read error. The genes are TRBV10-3 and TRBJ2-3; D is perhaps TRBD1 or TRBD2 (6 bases each). Germline lookup yields CDR1 ENHRY and CDR2 SYGVKD. CDR3 length equals 15 residues. The CDR3 reads CAISGHGGDTDTQYF. The DNA of the CDR3 is TGTGCCATCAGTGGCCACGGCGGGGACACAGACACGCAGTATTTT.

This clonotype was counted ten times or more. The chain recombines TRBV7-9 with TRBJ2-5; D not resolved. With 5 bases removed from V and 4 bases from J, the gap between germline ends came to 20 bases. The CDR3 is made up of 16 amino acids. The germline CDR1 and CDR2 sequences are SEHNR and FQNEAQ (reference sequence). The CDR3 sequence: CASSRNFGPHGETQYF. CDR3 nucleotide sequence: TGTGCCAGCAGCCGTAACTTCGGGCCCCACGGAGAGACCCAGTACTTC.

This clonotype occurred many times. The V gene is TRBV2, the J gene TRBJ1-2; possibly TRBD1 for D (5 bases). The CDR3 has 13 amino acids. Germline loops: CDR1 SNHLY, CDR2 FYNNEI. Trimming removed 6 bases at V and 3 bases at J, with 11 bases between. CDR3 bases: TGTGCCAGCAGGGGCCTCAGGGACTATGGCTACACCTTC. Translating gives CASRGLRDYGYTF.

This clonotype appeared many times. The rearrangement links TRBV7-8 to TRBJ2-6; unclear D gene. The CDR3 is 13 amino acids. The V gene's germline CDR1 is SGHVS and CDR2 FQNEAQ. V gave up 7 bases and J gave up 2 bases, with 6 bases separating them. The CDR3 loop is CASTVAGANVLTF. For the CDR3, the DNA is TGTGCCAGCACGGTAGCTGGGGCCAACGTCCTGACTTTC.

This rearrangement joins TRBV18 to TRBJ1-5, with D hard to call. Germline V lookup: CDR1 KGHSH, CDR2 LQKENI. The ends were cut back, 1 base at V and 1 base at J, with 11 bases in the middle. CDR3 length: 16 amino acids. CDR3 sequence (DNA): TGTGCCAGCTCACCACGGCGGGGAATAAGCAATCAGCCCCAGCATTTT. As protein: CASSPRRGISNQPQHF.

There are many counts of this clonotype. The CDR3 loop reads CASPPASTQYF. The CDR3 DNA follows: TGTGCCAGCCCCCCCGCATCCACGCAGTATTTT. The chain has TRBV28 and TRBJ2-3; D is ambiguous. CDR3 size: 11 residues. V was shortened by 8 bases and J by 9 bases, with 12 bases between the two germline ends. Germline values: CDR1 MDHEN, CDR2 SYDVKM.

In this sample, this clonotype turned up many times. The J gene is TRBJ2-2, the V gene TRBV5-5, with TRBD2 matching over 9 bases. The germline V gene encodes CDR1 SGHKS and CDR2 YYEKEE (reference sequence). The CDR3 runs to 19 residues. Unmatched junction bases numbered 18, after V lost 4 bases and J lost 5 bases. The CDR3 here is CASSRRLLAGPLGTGELFF. For the CDR3, the DNA is TGTGCCAGCAGCCGGAGGTTACTAGCGGGCCCACTCGGTACCGGGGAGCTGTTTTTT.

This clonotype was found many times. The rearrangement uses TRBV5-1 and TRBJ2-5; D unclear. The CDR3 has 14 amino acids. Germline loops: CDR1 SGHRS, CDR2 YFSETQ. Trimming cost V 0 bases and J 2 bases, with 8 bases left between them. The DNA of the CDR3 is TGCGCCAGCAGCTTGGCCAGGCCTCAAGAGACCCAGTACTTC. The encoded protein is CASSLARPQETQYF.

In this sample, this clonotype turned up many times. This rearrangement joins TRBV9 to TRBJ2-2; D unresolved. Germline V gene lookup returns CDR1 SGDLS and CDR2 YYNGEE. The CDR3 covers 14 residues. V was shortened by 1 base and J by 0 bases, with 4 bases between the two germline ends. The CDR3 region is CASSVTPNTGELFF. CDR3 sequence (DNA): TGTGCCAGCAGCGTAACTCCGAACACCGGGGAGCTGTTTTTT.

This clonotype has at least ten counts. The V gene is TRBV2, the J gene TRBJ2-5, with a weak D call TRBD2 (5 bases). This CDR3 spans 13 amino acids. V lost 6 bases and J lost 4, with 12 bases in between. CDR1 and CDR2 from the germline V gene are SNHLY and FYNNEI. The chain's CDR3 is CASSKEDRETQYF. CDR3 coding DNA: TGTGCCAGCAGCAAGGAGGATCGAGAGACCCAGTACTTC.

This clonotype has at least ten counts. The V gene is TRBV9, the J gene TRBJ2-7, with TRBD1 matching over 8 bases. V lost 0 bases, J lost 6 bases, and 8 bases stayed unmatched. There are 15 residues in the CDR3. Germline CDR1 and CDR2: SGDLS and YYNGEE. The CDR3 DNA sequence: TGTGCCAGCAGCGTAGGGACAGGGAGCTTGTTCGAGCAGTACTTC. It is translated as CASSVGTGSLFEQYF.

In its sample, this clonotype was seen many times. V usage is TRBV4-1 and J usage is TRBJ2-1; tentatively, D is TRBD2 (6 bases). The germline CDR1 and CDR2 sequences are MGHRA and YSYEKL. The V end lost 4 bases, the J end lost 4 bases, and 11 bases lay between the germline ends. The CDR3 consists of 14 residues. CDR3 nucleotide sequence: TGCGCCAGCAGCCCCACTCGGGAGTACAATGAGCAGTTCTTC. As protein: CASSPTREYNEQFF.

This clonotype was seen only once. Possible read error: a much larger clone is one base away. The chain couples TRBV15 to TRBJ2-7; D is possibly TRBD1 or TRBD2 (6 bases each). From germline, CDR1 is LNHNV and CDR2 YYDKDF (reference sequence). V was shortened by 4 bases and J by 0 bases, with 7 bases between the two germline ends. The CDR3 runs 13 residues. The CDR3 bases are TGTGCCACCAGCAAGGGGGGCTCCTACGAGCAGTACTTC. Its translation is CATSKGGSYEQYF.

This clonotype came up a few times. V gene TRBV18 combines with J gene TRBJ1-1; 8 bases match TRBD1. Germline V gives CDR1 KGHSH, CDR2 LQKENI. V shed 6 bases, J shed 6 bases, and the junction held 9 bases outside the gene matches. The CDR3 has 14 amino acids. The CDR3 sequence: CASSGMTGDPEAFF. The CDR3 nucleotides read TGTGCCAGCTCTGGAATGACAGGGGATCCTGAAGCTTTCTTT.

V gene TRBV20-1 combines with J gene TRBJ1-1; D unclear. Germline-derived CDR1 and CDR2 are DFQATT and SNEGSKA (reference sequence). V was shortened by 2 bases and J by 6 bases, with 10 bases between the two germline ends. The CDR3 runs to 12 residues. CDR3 amino acids: CSARSGAAEAFF. CDR3 bases: TGCAGTGCTAGATCTGGAGCCGCTGAAGCTTTCTTT.

CDR3 DNA sequence: TGTGCCAGCAGCTCCGGGACCACACGGTACTATGGCTACACCTTC. This codes for CASSSGTTRYYGYTF. V and J are TRBV6-6 and TRBJ1-2; tentative D call: TRBD1 (5 bases). The germline gives CDR1 MNHNY, CDR2 SVGAGI (reference sequence). This CDR3 spans 15 amino acids. V was pared by 6 bases and J by 3 bases, with 17 bases between.

Many counts were recorded for this clonotype. The V call is TRBV5-1, the J call TRBJ2-1; D is ambiguous. Trimming removed 0 bases at V and 7 bases at J, with 14 bases between. The germline CDR1 and CDR2 sequences are SGHRS and YFSETQ. The CDR3 loop spans 15 amino acids. CDR3 sequence: CASSLGGRATNEQFF. As DNA, the CDR3 is TGCGCCAGCAGCTTGGGCGGTCGAGCGACGAATGAGCAGTTCTTC.

The table lists this clonotype with many counts. The V call is TRBV5-1, the J call TRBJ2-7; 7 bases match TRBD1. The CDR3 length is 13 residues. The V segment lost 0 bases and the J segment 8 bases; nucleotides outside the gene matches: 5. Per the germline V gene, CDR1 is SGHRS and CDR2 is YFSETQ. The CDR3 reads CASSLDRGGKQYF. The CDR3 DNA reads TGCGCCAGCAGCTTGGACAGGGGTGGTAAGCAGTACTTC.

This clonotype has at least ten counts. The rearrangement joins TRBV5-1 to TRBJ1-5; D not resolved. This CDR3 spans 16 amino acids. The ends were cut back, 0 bases at V and 4 bases at J, with 14 bases in the middle. Germline V gives CDR1 SGHRS, CDR2 YFSETQ. CDR3 region: CASSLEPGISNQPQHF. The CDR3 DNA follows: TGCGCCAGCAGCTTGGAACCCGGGATATCAAATCAGCCCCAGCATTTT.